This TCR beta chain was sequenced for a study of glioma-infiltrating T cells. The iRepertoire nested amplicon-rescue multiplex PCR amplified TCR alpha and beta CDR3s from RNA. TCRdb ran MiXCR on the multiplex PCR reads and lists one entry per CDR3 protein. Among 95,000 to 150,000 distinct CDR3 sequences listed, roughly 24% were seen once. This clonotype was seen a few times. Trimming at V came to 5 bases and at J to 5 bases, leaving 14 bases not matched to a gene. This CDR3 comprises 16 residues. Germline CDR1 and CDR2: SGHTA and FQGNSA. This receptor was obtained from a human donor with low-grade glioma or glioblastoma, undergoing nonglioma brain surgery, or in good health (not recorded which). The chain couples TRBV7-2 to TRBJ2-5; 7 nucleotides match TRBD1. The sample consisted of glioma tissue, nonneoplastic brain tissue, or PBMCs (not recorded which). CDR3 residues: CASSLWTGKTGETQYF. The CDR3, as DNA: TGTGCCAGCAGCCTGTGGACAGGAAAAACTGGGGAGACCCAGTACTTC.